Listed below are T cell receptor beta chains from one sample, sequenced in a study of blood T cell repertoires in COVID-19. Sequencing was performed with immunoSEQ multiplex PCR; in TCRdb, only in-frame clones are kept and a portion is missing. The sample includes 450,000 to 500,000 clones, around 85% of them seen just once. Sequencing input: PBMCs or T cells enriched from blood (not recorded which). All receptors come from a woman aged 55-75 years who had recovered from COVID-19. The CDR3 runs from the conserved cysteine through the conserved F or W. D genes are given only for firm matches. Part of the rows lack a size; the others show once, few, many or a class for expanded clones.

D,J,V,size,CDR3,DNA
TRBD1,TRBJ1-2,TRBV24-1,once,CATSDPGTGKRGYTF,TGTGCCACCAGTGACCCTGGGACAGGAAAAAGGGGCTACACCTTC
TRBD2,TRBJ2-1,TRBV18,once,CASSLTGTSGYNEQFF,TGTGCCAGCTCACTCACCGGGACTAGCGGATACAATGAGCAGTTCTTC
NA,TRBJ1-2,TRBV5-4,NA,CASSLQGTGGYTF,TGTGCCAGCAGCTTGCAGGGGACGGGCGGCTACACCTTC
TRBD1,TRBJ2-2,TRBV7-8,NA,CASSTDRVRRQNTGELFF,TGTGCCAGCAGCACAGACAGGGTACGGAGGCAGAACACCGGGGAGCTGTTTTTT
NA,TRBJ1-5,TRBV27,NA,CASGGRAASNQPQHF,TGTGCCAGCGGGGGGAGGGCGGCCAGCAATCAGCCCCAGCATTTT
TRBD1,TRBJ2-7,TRBV7-2,NA,CASSRRGTGAYEQYF,TGTGCCAGCAGCAGGAGGGGGACAGGAGCCTACGAGCAGTACTTC
NA,TRBJ1-2,TRBV2,NA,CASSEQGMGFYGYTF,TGTGCCAGCAGTGAACAGGGAATGGGATTCTATGGCTACACCTTC
TRBD2,TRBJ2-1,TRBV5-1,NA,CASSFGTSGGSYNEQFF,TGCGCCAGCAGCTTTGGGACTAGTGGGGGCTCCTACAATGAGCAGTTCTTC
NA,TRBJ2-3,TRBV20-1,NA,CSARRQTEQYF,TGCAGTGCTAGAAGACAGACAGAGCAGTATTTT
NA,TRBJ2-2,TRBV7-2,NA,CASSLGTGANTGELFF,TGTGCCAGCAGCCTAGGGACGGGGGCGAACACCGGGGAGCTGTTTTTT
TRBD2,TRBJ2-3,TRBV6-5,NA,CASSLAGLDTQYF,TGTGCCAGCAGTTTAGCGGGGCTAGATACGCAGTATTTT
TRBD1,TRBJ2-6,TRBV7-9,NA,CASSLRFGTGKSGANVLTF,TGTGCCAGCAGCTTAAGGTTTGGGACAGGGAAGTCCGGGGCCAACGTCCTGACTTTC
NA,TRBJ2-3,TRBV27,NA,CASSLYPRSLSSTDTQYF,TGTGCCAGCAGTTTATATCCCCGTTCCCTCTCTAGCACAGATACGCAGTATTTT
TRBD1,TRBJ1-4,TRBV15,once,CATSRDTGTGGQLFF,TGTGCCACCAGCAGAGATACCGGGACAGGCGGACAACTGTTTTTT
TRBD1,TRBJ2-2,TRBV6-1,NA,CASSVRGLAQNLNTGELFF,TGTGCCAGCAGTGTCAGGGGGCTAGCCCAAAATTTGAACACCGGGGAGCTGTTTTTT
NA,TRBJ2-1,TRBV19,once,CASSPRDNEQFF,TGTGCCAGTAGCCCGCGGGACAATGAGCAGTTCTTC
TRBD1,TRBJ2-1,TRBV4-1,NA,CASSPPGTESSYNEQFF,TGCGCCAGCAGCCCACCCGGGACAGAGAGCTCCTACAATGAGCAGTTCTTC
NA,TRBJ1-3,TRBV4-1,NA,CASSQDVNFSGNTIYF,TGCGCCAGCAGCCAAGATGTAAACTTCTCTGGAAACACCATATATTTT
NA,TRBJ1-6,TRBV3-1/TRBV3-2,NA,CASSQDRYNSPLHF,TGTGCCAGCAGCCAAGACAGGTATAATTCACCCCTCCACTTT
TRBD1,TRBJ1-3,TRBV6-5,NA,CASSTTGSGNTIYF,TGTGCCAGCAGTACGACAGGGTCTGGAAACACCATATATTTT
TRBD1,TRBJ1-1,TRBV11-2,NA,CASQPQGINTEAFF,TGTGCCAGCCAACCACAGGGGATTAACACTGAAGCTTTCTTT
TRBD1,TRBJ2-7,TRBV2,NA,CASKGDREAFYEQYF,TGTGCCAGCAAGGGGGACAGGGAAGCCTTTTACGAGCAGTACTTC
TRBD2,TRBJ2-3,TRBV2,NA,CASSERLAGGPGTDTQYF,TGTGCCAGCAGTGAAAGGCTAGCGGGGGGGCCGGGCACAGATACGCAGTATTTT
NA,TRBJ1-2,TRBV5-6,NA,CASSVDRNSVGYTF,TGTGCCAGCAGCGTCGATCGAAATTCGGTCGGCTACACCTTC
NA,TRBJ2-1,TRBV20-1,few,CSASRAGFGEQFF,TGCAGTGCTAGTCGTGCCGGGTTCGGTGAGCAGTTCTTC
TRBD2,TRBJ2-5,TRBV14,NA,CASSRLAGQETQYF,TGTGCCAGCAGCCGCCTAGCGGGCCAAGAGACCCAGTACTTC
TRBD1,TRBJ1-5,TRBV6-5,NA,CASSRRDSSNQPQHF,TGTGCCAGCAGTCGCCGGGACAGTAGCAATCAGCCCCAGCATTTT
TRBD2,TRBJ2-1,TRBV24-1,NA,CATSDLGGVRDNEQFF,TGTGCCACCAGTGATTTGGGGGGGGTAAGGGACAATGAGCAGTTCTTC
TRBD1,TRBJ1-4,TRBV2,NA,CASSEGTGRVGEKLFF,TGTGCCAGCAGTGAAGGGACAGGGAGGGTTGGCGAAAAACTGTTTTTT
TRBD1,TRBJ2-5,TRBV5-1,NA,CASSLGAGGLTQYF,TGCGCCAGCAGCTTGGGTGCAGGGGGCCTGACCCAGTACTTC
TRBD1,TRBJ1-2,TRBV6-6,NA,CASSPGTGFGYTF,TGTGCCAGCAGCCCCGGGACAGGGTTTGGCTACACCTTC
TRBD1,TRBJ1-1,TRBV15,NA,CATSTLGQGKPEAFF,TGTGCCACCAGCACCCTGGGACAGGGGAAACCTGAAGCTTTCTTT
TRBD1,TRBJ1-5,TRBV27,NA,CASSLAGTASNQPQHF,TGTGCCAGCAGTTTAGCCGGGACAGCTAGCAATCAGCCCCAGCATTTT
TRBD1,TRBJ2-7,TRBV6-5,NA,CASSPRTGTYEQYF,TGTGCCAGCAGTCCTCGGACAGGGACCTACGAGCAGTACTTC
NA,TRBJ2-2,TRBV12-5,NA,CASGLSSNTGELFF,TGTGCTAGTGGTTTGTCATCGAACACCGGGGAGCTGTTTTTT
NA,TRBJ2-7,TRBV6-4,NA,CASSDSGGEQYF,TGTGCCAGCAGTGACTCGGGGGGCGAGCAGTACTTC
NA,TRBJ2-6,TRBV4-1,NA,CASSQGGARTGANVLTF,TGCGCCAGCAGCCAAGGTGGAGCCCGAACCGGGGCCAACGTCCTGACTTTC
NA,TRBJ2-6,TRBV28,NA,CASSAGFLSGANVLTF,TGTGCCAGCTCGGCAGGGTTCCTCTCTGGGGCCAACGTCCTGACTTTC
NA,TRBJ1-5,TRBV7-2,NA,CASSTTGVGNQPQHF,TGTGCCAGCAGTACTACGGGGGTCGGCAATCAGCCCCAGCATTTT
TRBD2,TRBJ2-3,TRBV11-3,NA,CASSLIAGGVYSTDTQYF,TGTGCCAGCAGCTTGATAGCGGGGGGGGTCTATAGCACAGATACGCAGTATTTT
NA,TRBJ1-1,TRBV5-4,NA,CASSVDSNTEAFF,TGTGCCAGCAGCGTGGACAGCAACACTGAAGCTTTCTTT
NA,TRBJ1-6,TRBV11-2,NA,CASSLQGAGNSPLHF,TGTGCCAGCAGCTTACAAGGGGCAGGGAATTCACCCCTCCACTTT
TRBD1,TRBJ2-1,TRBV5-5,once,CASSLRDRGYNEQFF,TGTGCCAGCAGCTTGCGGGACAGGGGTTACAATGAGCAGTTCTTC
NA,TRBJ1-5,TRBV5-1,NA,CASSLLGISNQPQHF,TGCGCCAGCAGCTTATTGGGCATCAGCAATCAGCCCCAGCATTTT
TRBD2,TRBJ2-3,TRBV9,NA,CASSVVSSGGADTQYF,TGTGCCAGCAGCGTAGTGTCTAGCGGGGGTGCAGATACGCAGTATTTT
NA,TRBJ1-1,TRBV30,NA,CAWSAGGVNTEAFF,TGTGCCTGGAGTGCGGGGGGCGTCAACACTGAAGCTTTCTTT
TRBD2,TRBJ2-1,TRBV19,once,CASPSGGVFHEQFF,TGTGCCAGTCCCTCCGGGGGGGTGTTTCATGAGCAGTTCTTC
NA,TRBJ1-4,TRBV4-1,NA,CASSRSIPPGGGGEKLFF,TGCGCCAGCAGCCGATCAATTCCCCCGGGAGGGGGAGGTGAAAAACTGTTTTTT
NA,TRBJ1-5,TRBV18,NA,CASSPQDSFQPQHF,TGTGCCAGCTCACCACAGGACAGTTTTCAGCCCCAGCATTTT
NA,TRBJ2-6,TRBV18,NA,CASSPTSSGANVLTF,TGTGCCAGCTCCCCTACTAGCTCTGGGGCCAACGTCCTGACTTTC
NA,TRBJ1-5,TRBV6-4,once,CASPPRAGRQPQHF,TGTGCCAGCCCCCCTCGGGCAGGGCGTCAGCCCCAGCATTTT
TRBD1,TRBJ1-2,TRBV6-5,NA,CASRQGHDGYTF,TGTGCCAGCCGACAGGGTCATGATGGCTACACCTTC
TRBD2,TRBJ2-2,TRBV6-5,once,CASRRLAGGTGELFF,TGTGCCAGCAGGAGACTAGCGGGGGGAACCGGGGAGCTGTTTTTT